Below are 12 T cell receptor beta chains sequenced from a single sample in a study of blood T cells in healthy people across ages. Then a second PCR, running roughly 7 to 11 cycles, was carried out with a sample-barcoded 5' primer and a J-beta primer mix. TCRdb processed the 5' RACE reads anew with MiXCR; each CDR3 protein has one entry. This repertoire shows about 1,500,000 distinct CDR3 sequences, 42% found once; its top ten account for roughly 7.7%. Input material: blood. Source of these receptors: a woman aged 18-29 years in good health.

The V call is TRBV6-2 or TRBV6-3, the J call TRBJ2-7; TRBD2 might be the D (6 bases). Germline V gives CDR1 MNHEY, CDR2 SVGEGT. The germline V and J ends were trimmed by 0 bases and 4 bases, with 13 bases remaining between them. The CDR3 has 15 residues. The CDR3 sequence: CASSYSDGSTYEQYF. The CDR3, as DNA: TGTGCCAGCAGTTACTCGGACGGGAGTACGTACGAGCAGTACTTC.

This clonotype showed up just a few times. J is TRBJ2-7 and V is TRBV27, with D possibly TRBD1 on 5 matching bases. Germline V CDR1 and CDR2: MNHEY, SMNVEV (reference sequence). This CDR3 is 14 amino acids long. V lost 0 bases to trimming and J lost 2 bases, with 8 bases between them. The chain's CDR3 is CASSLSPGPYEQYF. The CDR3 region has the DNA TGTGCCAGCAGTTTATCTCCAGGGCCCTACGAGCAGTACTTC.

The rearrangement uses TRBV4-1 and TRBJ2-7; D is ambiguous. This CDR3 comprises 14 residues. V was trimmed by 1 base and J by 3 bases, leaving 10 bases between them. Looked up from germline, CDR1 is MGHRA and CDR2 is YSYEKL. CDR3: CASSQGFVGYEQYF. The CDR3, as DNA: TGCGCCAGCAGCCAAGGATTCGTCGGCTACGAGCAGTACTTC.

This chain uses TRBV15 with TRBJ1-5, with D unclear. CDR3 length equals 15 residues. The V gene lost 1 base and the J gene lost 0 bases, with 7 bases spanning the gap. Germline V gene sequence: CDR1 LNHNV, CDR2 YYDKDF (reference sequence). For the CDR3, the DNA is TGTGCCACCAGCAGAGCGGGGTATAGCAATCAGCCCCAGCATTTT. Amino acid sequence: CATSRAGYSNQPQHF.

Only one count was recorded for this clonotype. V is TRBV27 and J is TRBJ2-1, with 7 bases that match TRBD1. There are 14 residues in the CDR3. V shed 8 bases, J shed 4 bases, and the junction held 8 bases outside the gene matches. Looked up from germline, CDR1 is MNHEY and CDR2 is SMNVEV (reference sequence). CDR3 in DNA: TGTGCCAGCGCAAGGGGGCCCAAATACAATGAGCAGTTCTTC. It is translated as CASARGPKYNEQFF.

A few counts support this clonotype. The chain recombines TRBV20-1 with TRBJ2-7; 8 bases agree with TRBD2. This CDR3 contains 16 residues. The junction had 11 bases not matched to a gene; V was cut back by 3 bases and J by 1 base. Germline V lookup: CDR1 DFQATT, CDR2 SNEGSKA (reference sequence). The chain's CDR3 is CSASVSNSGMSYEQYF. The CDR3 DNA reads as TGCAGTGCTAGCGTATCTAATAGCGGGATGTCCTACGAGCAGTACTTC.

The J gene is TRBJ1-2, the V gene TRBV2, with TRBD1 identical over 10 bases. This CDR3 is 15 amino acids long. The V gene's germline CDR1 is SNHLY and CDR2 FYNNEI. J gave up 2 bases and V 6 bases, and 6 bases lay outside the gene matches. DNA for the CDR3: TGTGCCAGCAGCGAATCGACAGGGGGCAACTATGGCTACACCTTC. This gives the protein CASSESTGGNYGYTF.

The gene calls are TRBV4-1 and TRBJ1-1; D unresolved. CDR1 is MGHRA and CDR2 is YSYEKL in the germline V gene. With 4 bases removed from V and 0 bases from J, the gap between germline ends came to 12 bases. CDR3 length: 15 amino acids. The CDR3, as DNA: TGCGCCAGCAGCCCGACCCAACCGATGAACACTGAAGCTTTCTTT. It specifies CASSPTQPMNTEAFF.

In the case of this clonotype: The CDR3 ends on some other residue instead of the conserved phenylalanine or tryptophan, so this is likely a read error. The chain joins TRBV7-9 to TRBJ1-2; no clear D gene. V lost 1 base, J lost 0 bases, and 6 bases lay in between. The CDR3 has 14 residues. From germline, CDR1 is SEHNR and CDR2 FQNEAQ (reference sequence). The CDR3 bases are TGTGCCAGCAGCTTAGGGACGGCTAACTATGGCTACACCATC. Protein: CASSLGTANYGYTI.

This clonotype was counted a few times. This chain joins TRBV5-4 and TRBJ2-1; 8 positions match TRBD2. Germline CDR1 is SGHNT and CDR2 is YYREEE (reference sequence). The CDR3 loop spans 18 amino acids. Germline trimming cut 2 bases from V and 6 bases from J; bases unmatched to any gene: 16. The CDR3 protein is CASSFEAMKRELVNEQFF. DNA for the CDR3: TGTGCCAGCAGCTTCGAAGCAATGAAGCGGGAGCTGGTCAATGAGCAGTTCTTC.

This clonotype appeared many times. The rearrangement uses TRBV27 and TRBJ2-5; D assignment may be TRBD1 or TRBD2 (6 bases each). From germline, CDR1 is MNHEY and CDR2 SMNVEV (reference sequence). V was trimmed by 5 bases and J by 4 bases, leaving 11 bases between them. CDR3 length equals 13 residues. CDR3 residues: CASSVGGGETQYF. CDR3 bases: TGTGCCAGCAGTGTAGGAGGGGGAGAGACCCAGTACTTC.

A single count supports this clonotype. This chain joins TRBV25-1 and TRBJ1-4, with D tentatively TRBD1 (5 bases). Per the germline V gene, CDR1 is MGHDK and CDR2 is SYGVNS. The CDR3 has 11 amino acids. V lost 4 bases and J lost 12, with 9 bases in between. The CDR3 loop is CASSGGVELFF. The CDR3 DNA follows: TGTGCCAGCAGTGGGGGGGTAGAACTGTTTTTT.